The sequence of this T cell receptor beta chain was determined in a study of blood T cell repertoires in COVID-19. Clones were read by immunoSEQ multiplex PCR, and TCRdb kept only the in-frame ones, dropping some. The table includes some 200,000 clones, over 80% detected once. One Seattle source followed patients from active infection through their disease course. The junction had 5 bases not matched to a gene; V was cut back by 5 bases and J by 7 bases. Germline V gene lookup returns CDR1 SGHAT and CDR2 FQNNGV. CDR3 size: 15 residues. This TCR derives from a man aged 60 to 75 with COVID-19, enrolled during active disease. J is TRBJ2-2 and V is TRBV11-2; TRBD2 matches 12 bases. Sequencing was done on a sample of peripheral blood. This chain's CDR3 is CASSRTSGAIGELFF. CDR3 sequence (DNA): TGTGCCAGCAGCCGGACTAGCGGGGCTATCGGGGAGCTGTTTTTT. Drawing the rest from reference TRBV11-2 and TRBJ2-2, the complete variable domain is EAGVAQSPRYKIIEKRQSVAFWCNPISGHATLYWYQQILGQGPKLLIQFQNNGVVDDSQLPKDRFSAERLKGVDSTLKIQPAKLEDSAVYLCASSRTSGAIGELFFGEGSRLTVL.